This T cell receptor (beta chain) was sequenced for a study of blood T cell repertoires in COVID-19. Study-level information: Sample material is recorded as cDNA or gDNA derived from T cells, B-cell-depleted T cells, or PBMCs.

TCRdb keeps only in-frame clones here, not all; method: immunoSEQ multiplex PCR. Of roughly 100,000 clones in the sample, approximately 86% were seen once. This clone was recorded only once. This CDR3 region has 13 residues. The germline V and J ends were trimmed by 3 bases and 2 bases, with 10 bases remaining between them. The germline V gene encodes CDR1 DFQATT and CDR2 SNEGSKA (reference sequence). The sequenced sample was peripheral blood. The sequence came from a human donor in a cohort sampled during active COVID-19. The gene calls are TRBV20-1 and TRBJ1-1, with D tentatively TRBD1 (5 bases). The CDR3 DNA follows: TGCAGTGCTAGTGGCCAGGGAAACACTGAAGCTTTCTTT. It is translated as CSASGQGNTEAFF.